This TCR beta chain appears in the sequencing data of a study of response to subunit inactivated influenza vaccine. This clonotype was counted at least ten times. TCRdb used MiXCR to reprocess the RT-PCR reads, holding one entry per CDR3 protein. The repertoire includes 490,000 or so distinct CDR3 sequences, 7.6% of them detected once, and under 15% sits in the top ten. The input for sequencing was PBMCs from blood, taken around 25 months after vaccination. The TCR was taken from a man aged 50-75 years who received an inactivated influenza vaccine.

This CDR3 reads CASSAFDTQYF. Written as DNA, the CDR3 is TGTGCCAGCAGTGCCTTTGACACGCAGTATTTT. The chain is built from TRBV12-3 or TRBV12-4 and TRBJ2-3; no clear D gene. The CDR3 totals 11 residues. Trimming shortened V by 5 bases and J by 9 bases, and 9 bases separated the two germline ends.